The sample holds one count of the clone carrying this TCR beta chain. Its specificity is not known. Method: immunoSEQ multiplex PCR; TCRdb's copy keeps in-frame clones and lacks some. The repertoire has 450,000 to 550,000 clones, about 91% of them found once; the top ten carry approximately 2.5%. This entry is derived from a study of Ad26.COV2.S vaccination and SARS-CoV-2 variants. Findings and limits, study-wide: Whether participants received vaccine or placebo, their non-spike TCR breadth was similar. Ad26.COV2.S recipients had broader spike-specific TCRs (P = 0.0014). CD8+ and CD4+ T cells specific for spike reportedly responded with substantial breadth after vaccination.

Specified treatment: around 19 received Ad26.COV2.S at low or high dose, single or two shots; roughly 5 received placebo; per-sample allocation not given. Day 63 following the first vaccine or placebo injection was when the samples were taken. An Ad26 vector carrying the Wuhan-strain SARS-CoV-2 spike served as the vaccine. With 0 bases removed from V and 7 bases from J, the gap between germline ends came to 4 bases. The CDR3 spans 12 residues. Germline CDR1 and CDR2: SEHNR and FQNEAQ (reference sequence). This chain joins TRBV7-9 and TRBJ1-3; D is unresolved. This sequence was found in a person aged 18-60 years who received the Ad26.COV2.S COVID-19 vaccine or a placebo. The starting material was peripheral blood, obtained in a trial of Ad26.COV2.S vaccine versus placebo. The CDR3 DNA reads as TGTGCCAGCAGCTTAGCGCGGAACACCATATATTTT. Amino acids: CASSLARNTIYF.